This T cell receptor (beta chain) is drawn from a study of beta chain features in type 1 diabetes. Across the study: Researchers looked at some 110 million sorted cells across all samples.

Stem cell-like memory, regulatory, central memory and naive CD4+ cells were sorted via CD45RO/CCR7/CD25/CD127/CD95/CD27. The CDR3 totals 13 residues. The V end was cut by 4 bases, the J end by 4 bases, with 9 bases between. CDR1 is MRHNA, CDR2 SNTAGT, per germline. This clone was found a few times. The authors reverse transcribed all of the isolated RNA, so sequencing captured expressed TCRB transcripts. TCRdb keeps only in-frame clones here, not all; method: immunoSEQ multiplex PCR. This sample has 970,000 or so clones, with around a sixth found just once. Sequenced material: naive CD4+ T cells from blood. This chain uses TRBV6-4 with TRBJ2-3; D call uncertain. The clonotype comes from a woman aged 18-29 years in good health. CDR3 nucleotide sequence: TGTGCCAGCAGTGCCTCGGGTGCAGATACGCAGTATTTT. Its protein product is CASSASGADTQYF.